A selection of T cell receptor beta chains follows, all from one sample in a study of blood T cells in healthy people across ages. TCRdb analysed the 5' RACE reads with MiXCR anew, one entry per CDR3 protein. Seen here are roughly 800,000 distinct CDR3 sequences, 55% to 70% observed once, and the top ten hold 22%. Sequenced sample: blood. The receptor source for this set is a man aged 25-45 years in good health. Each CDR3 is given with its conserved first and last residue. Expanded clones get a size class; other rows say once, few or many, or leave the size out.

cdr3_aa: CASSQEQVSLREQYF; v_call: TRBV4-3; j_call: TRBJ2-5; clone_size: -
cdr3_aa: CASSLKADTGELFF; v_call: TRBV6-2/TRBV6-3; j_call: TRBJ2-2; clone_size: -
cdr3_aa: CASSRGVVFLTGANEQFF; v_call: TRBV18; j_call: TRBJ2-1; clone_size: -
cdr3_aa: CASSLHRVQGLGNIQYF; v_call: TRBV5-1; j_call: TRBJ2-4; clone_size: few
cdr3_aa: CASTGDRAYNEQYF; v_call: TRBV5-1; j_call: -; clone_size: -
cdr3_aa: CASSFELGQGGHSNQPQHF; v_call: TRBV5-1; j_call: TRBJ1-5; clone_size: -
cdr3_aa: CASSYRQGRKNTEAFF; v_call: TRBV6-5; j_call: TRBJ1-1; clone_size: -
cdr3_aa: CSARLGNIQYF; v_call: TRBV20-1; j_call: -; clone_size: -
cdr3_aa: CASSRGAEQYF; v_call: TRBV12-3/TRBV12-4; j_call: TRBJ2-5; clone_size: -
cdr3_aa: CATSEAGTGGGQGYNEQFF; v_call: TRBV24-1; j_call: TRBJ2-1; clone_size: -
cdr3_aa: CASSLTASGFRYNEQFF; v_call: TRBV7-2; j_call: TRBJ2-1; clone_size: -
cdr3_aa: CSARDQDWQETQYF; v_call: TRBV20-1; j_call: TRBJ2-5; clone_size: -
cdr3_aa: CASTENRDHRGIQYF; v_call: TRBV12-3/TRBV12-4; j_call: TRBJ2-4; clone_size: -
cdr3_aa: CASSLQGVTNEKLFF; v_call: TRBV2; j_call: TRBJ1-4; clone_size: few
cdr3_aa: CASSWKTGPDGYTF; v_call: TRBV7-8; j_call: TRBJ1-2; clone_size: -
cdr3_aa: CGVRQGSNQPQHF; v_call: TRBV29-1; j_call: TRBJ1-5; clone_size: -
cdr3_aa: CASRTLAEPNNEQFF; v_call: TRBV6-5; j_call: TRBJ2-1; clone_size: -
cdr3_aa: CASNGGAGKNIQYF; v_call: TRBV2; j_call: TRBJ2-4; clone_size: few
cdr3_aa: CSATDATRAHNSPLHF; v_call: TRBV20-1; j_call: TRBJ1-6; clone_size: -
cdr3_aa: CSARSITANTDTQYF; v_call: TRBV20-1; j_call: TRBJ2-3; clone_size: -
cdr3_aa: CTSSQGAGDSSYEQYF; v_call: TRBV4-3; j_call: TRBJ2-7; clone_size: -
cdr3_aa: CASSSVGYNEQYF; v_call: TRBV7-9; j_call: TRBJ2-7; clone_size: -
cdr3_aa: CSVERGTTYNEQFF; v_call: TRBV29-1; j_call: TRBJ2-1; clone_size: -
cdr3_aa: CASSVPTPGTNNEQFF; v_call: TRBV7-7; j_call: TRBJ2-1; clone_size: -
cdr3_aa: CASSDTLGGRGEQFF; v_call: TRBV5-6; j_call: TRBJ2-1; clone_size: -
cdr3_aa: CASSENLSSYNEQFF; v_call: TRBV6-1; j_call: TRBJ2-1; clone_size: -
cdr3_aa: CASSVVRSPLHF; v_call: TRBV7-2; j_call: TRBJ1-6; clone_size: few
cdr3_aa: CASTTTGANVLTF; v_call: TRBV12-3/TRBV12-4; j_call: TRBJ2-6; clone_size: -
cdr3_aa: CASRKAGVYEQYF; v_call: TRBV7-2; j_call: TRBJ2-7; clone_size: -
cdr3_aa: CASRRRGQSYNEQFF; v_call: TRBV12-3/TRBV12-4; j_call: TRBJ2-1; clone_size: -
cdr3_aa: CSARAPDSTSGANVLTF; v_call: TRBV20-1; j_call: TRBJ2-6; clone_size: few
cdr3_aa: CSALPVKTSGGDEQYF; v_call: TRBV20-1; j_call: TRBJ2-7; clone_size: many
cdr3_aa: CASSLDRNTIYF; v_call: TRBV7-9; j_call: TRBJ1-3; clone_size: -
cdr3_aa: CSARTTLDRIDVYQETQYF; v_call: TRBV20-1; j_call: TRBJ2-5; clone_size: -
cdr3_aa: CSVGQGAEDTF; v_call: TRBV29-1; j_call: TRBJ1-2; clone_size: -
cdr3_aa: CASSPFGLINEKLFF; v_call: TRBV7-9; j_call: TRBJ1-4; clone_size: -
cdr3_aa: CSAELDSMDEQFF; v_call: TRBV20-1; j_call: TRBJ2-1; clone_size: -
cdr3_aa: CASSLTGPRSTDTQYF; v_call: TRBV5-1; j_call: TRBJ2-3; clone_size: -
cdr3_aa: CSVEVRGVNTEAFF; v_call: TRBV29-1; j_call: TRBJ1-1; clone_size: few
cdr3_aa: CASSGTSIYEQYF; v_call: TRBV5-6; j_call: TRBJ2-7; clone_size: -
cdr3_aa: CASSITGEFGYTF; v_call: TRBV11-1; j_call: TRBJ1-2; clone_size: -
cdr3_aa: CSAPPRVTDTQYF; v_call: TRBV20-1; j_call: TRBJ2-3; clone_size: -
cdr3_aa: CASTPLGGAYEQYF; v_call: TRBV27; j_call: TRBJ2-7; clone_size: -
cdr3_aa: CASSVASGYQETQYF; v_call: TRBV9; j_call: TRBJ2-5; clone_size: few
cdr3_aa: CSAIPNRGVVSYNEQFF; v_call: TRBV20-1; j_call: TRBJ2-1; clone_size: -
cdr3_aa: CASSGPGVNQPQHF; v_call: TRBV2; j_call: TRBJ1-5; clone_size: -
cdr3_aa: CASSLTSGGSSYNEQFF; v_call: TRBV6-1; j_call: TRBJ2-1; clone_size: -
cdr3_aa: CASNTGRDNEQFF; v_call: TRBV18; j_call: TRBJ2-1; clone_size: -
cdr3_aa: CASSGGQPSGANVLTF; v_call: TRBV7-2; j_call: TRBJ2-6; clone_size: -
cdr3_aa: CASKGQGNIYEQYF; v_call: TRBV27; j_call: TRBJ2-7; clone_size: -
cdr3_aa: CSALRGNNEQYF; v_call: TRBV20-1; j_call: TRBJ2-5; clone_size: -
cdr3_aa: CSATSKTASSGGTQYF; v_call: TRBV20-1; j_call: TRBJ2-3; clone_size: -
cdr3_aa: CSASSGGTTDTQYF; v_call: TRBV20-1; j_call: TRBJ2-3; clone_size: -
cdr3_aa: CASEVDPDTEAFF; v_call: TRBV28; j_call: TRBJ1-1; clone_size: few
cdr3_aa: CSSGREGSAAKNIQYF; v_call: TRBV20-1; j_call: TRBJ2-4; clone_size: -
cdr3_aa: CASSPPSGLSYEQYF; v_call: TRBV28; j_call: TRBJ2-7; clone_size: -